This section outlines one T cell receptor beta chain sequence together with its context. Survey-level immunoSEQ v3.0 assays were run. TCRdb's table, derived via immunoSEQ multiplex PCR, lists solely in-frame clones and lacks some. The data show about 25,000 clones, with approximately 86% seen just once and 15% to 20% held by the top ten. The data originate from a study of long-term antiretroviral therapy in people with HIV. The CDR3 sequence is 14 residues long. Germline assignment: CDR1 MNHNS and CDR2 SASEGT. V gave up 7 bases and J gave up 2 bases, with 12 bases separating them. Sequenced here: unsorted PBMCs, sampled 1.2 years after starting antiretroviral therapy. The TCR was taken from a man in his fifties or sixties with HIV. V and J are TRBV6-1 and TRBJ1-5; D unclear. CDR3 loop: CASKQDLGNQPQHF. CDR3 bases: TGTGCCAGCAAGCAGGACTTGGGCAATCAGCCCCAGCATTTT.